This TCR beta chain was found in a study of OX40 agonist ivuxolimab in advanced cancers. Study-wide context: A diagnosis of hepatocellular carcinoma, melanoma, renal cell or head and neck cancer was present in dose-escalation patients. Those enrolled were approximately 83% male, with a mean age of about 60 years and ages from roughly 20 to 85.

Findings and limits, study-wide: Among the lowest peripheral clonal expansion occurred in 0.1-3.0 mg/kg partial responders.

With autoimmune disease history or systemic immunosuppression, patients were excluded. V was cut by 1 base and J by 4 bases, with 17 bases left in between. Looked up from germline, CDR1 is SGHRS and CDR2 is YFSETQ. This CDR3 has 17 residues. Sequencing used immunoSEQ multiplex PCR; TCRdb keeps in-frame clones, though not all of them. The repertoire holds some 44,000 clones, with about 86% as singletons. Of note for this clone: What it binds is unknown.

This TCR was sampled from an adult with an advanced solid tumor such as melanoma, head and neck, liver or kidney cancer. The genes are TRBV5-1 and TRBJ2-2; D may match TRBD1 or TRBD2 (6 bases each). The material was CD4+ or CD8+ T cells sorted from blood, obtained in a trial of the OX40 agonist ivuxolimab. CDR3 DNA sequence: TGCGCCAGCAGCTTGAGCTCGGGGGCGCGGGTCACCGGGGAGCTGTTTTTT. This codes for CASSLSSGARVTGELFF.